This T cell receptor beta chain was identified during a study of T cell responses to AZD1222 COVID-19 vaccine. Study-wide findings and caveats: Once two AZD1222 doses were given, Spike-specific TCR breadth and depth went up. Unmutated variant regions are reportedly the target of nearly half of TCRs that are spike-specific. Most donors were white British, females outnumbered males, and clonal diversity was possibly underestimated.

The method was immunoSEQ multiplex PCR; TCRdb's version includes in-frame clones alone and lacks a portion of them. The table has approximately 150,000 clones, 91% seen once; the top ten hold less than 2.5%. On this clone: Its antigen remains unknown.

Trimming shortened V by 1 base and J by 7 bases, and 16 bases separated the two germline ends. The length of the CDR3 is 15 residues. Germline-derived CDR1 and CDR2 are LGHNA and YSLEER. The source of this sequence is an adult in good health. The sequences come from peripheral blood, collected on day 0 of AZD1222 vaccination. The chain has TRBV4-3 and TRBJ1-2; D is perhaps TRBD1 (5 bases). CDR3 bases: TGCGCCAGCAGCCAAGCGAGTCAGGGCTACAGTGGCTACACCTTC. Residues: CASSQASQGYSGYTF.